This T cell receptor beta chain was sequenced during a study of T cells after yellow fever vaccination. Study as a whole: SMART-Seq v4 Ultra Low Input handled preparation of low-cell-number fractions.

This clonotype was seen many times. MiXCR, run by TCRdb on the 5' RACE reads, gives a single entry per CDR3 protein. The data hold around 340,000 distinct CDR3 sequences, with under 15% observed a single time. Germline CDR1 is DFQATT and CDR2 is SNEGSKA (reference sequence). V shed 5 bases, J shed 10 bases, and the junction held 9 bases outside the gene matches. The CDR3 sequence is 13 residues long. The sample consisted of CD4+ T cells sorted from PBMCs, taken 15 days after the yellow fever booster vaccination. The TCR was taken from a man younger than 35 who received the YFV17D yellow fever vaccine. The chain carries TRBV20-1 and TRBJ2-1, with 9 bases lining up with TRBD2. For the CDR3, the DNA is TGCAGTGCTGGTGGAATGGGACTAGCCGAGCAGTTCTTC. The encoded protein is CSAGGMGLAEQFF.